The clone carrying this TCR beta chain was recorded at least ten times. Its cognate antigen is unknown. The investigators amplified TCR beta CDR3 regions from RNA transcripts. An initial round of RT-PCR targeting the TCR CDR3 relied on the HTBI primer set. MiXCR was run by TCRdb on the multiplex PCR reads, yielding one entry per CDR3 protein. The repertoire has more than 500,000 distinct CDR3 sequences, around 45% of them found once; the top ten carry 19%. This entry belongs to a study of T cells in Graves' hyperthyroidism and ophthalmopathy. Study observations and caveats: Before onset, by a median of about seven months, the model predicted ophthalmopathy. Blood shared most expanded thyroid clonotypes above 0.001.

The CDR3 consists of 16 residues. V was shortened by 4 bases and J by 4 bases, with 19 bases between the two germline ends. The germline V gene has CDR1 MGHDK and CDR2 SYGVNS. Lactation, pregnancy, other autoimmune disease or uncontrolled infection excluded patients. The diagnoses drew upon clinical symptoms, serum thyroxine and TRAb, thyroid ultrasound and orbital computed tomography. The clonotype originates from an adult woman with Graves' disease, either hyperthyroidism or ophthalmopathy (not recorded which). The source material was peripheral blood or thyroid tissue (not recorded which). The rearrangement links TRBV25-1 to TRBJ1-2; D is possibly TRBD1 (5 bases). CDR3 in amino acids: CASSALQAVGIYGYTF. CDR3 in DNA: TGTGCCAGCAGTGCGTTACAGGCCGTTGGGATCTATGGCTACACCTTC.